These 6 T cell receptor beta chains were all obtained from the same sample, sequenced in a study of vaccination effects on CD4 cells after COVID-19. Scientists isolated CD4+ T cells after an approximately 10-day culture period ended. Each person got two doses of an mRNA SARS-CoV-2 vaccine, BNT162b2 or mRNA-1273. Generated by immunoSEQ multiplex PCR, the TCRdb table keeps only in-frame clones and is missing some. The table has 57,000 or so clones, nearly 80% seen once. Antigen specificity for these receptors is unknown. This specimen consisted of CD4+ T cells from PBMCs cultured without peptide, obtained after COVID-19 vaccination. The receptor source for this set is a human donor who received a COVID-19 vaccine.

The rearrangement uses TRBV6-5 and TRBJ1-6, with TRBD1 matching over 11 bases. This CDR3 is built from 14 residues. Germline V CDR1 and CDR2: MNHEY, SVGAGI. V lost 5 bases and J lost 9; bases outside the gene matches: 3. The CDR3 bases are TGTGCCAGCAGTCTGGACAGGGGGCTTTCACCCCTCCACTTT. Translation: CASSLDRGLSPLHF.

This clone was detected a few times. The chain couples TRBV6-5 to TRBJ1-2; tentative D call: TRBD1 (5 bases). Germline V CDR1 and CDR2: MNHEY, SVGAGI. This CDR3 has 14 amino acids. V dropped 2 bases and J dropped 4 bases, with 11 bases sitting between them. This CDR3 is CASSYGGGSYGYTF. The DNA for the CDR3 is TGTGCCAGCAGTTACGGCGGGGGTTCCTATGGCTACACCTTC.

Only one count was recorded for this clone. This rearrangement joins TRBV18 to TRBJ2-2; weak D call: TRBD1 (5 bases). Trimming left V 2 bases short and J 5 bases short, with 15 bases between. This CDR3 has 16 residues. Germline CDR1 KGHSH, CDR2 LQKENI. CDR3 protein: CASSPWAGIRTGELFF. The CDR3 DNA sequence: TGTGCCAGCTCACCATGGGCAGGGATCCGAACCGGGGAGCTGTTTTTT.

The gene calls are TRBV5-4 and TRBJ1-4; D not certain. Germline CDR1 SGHNT, CDR2 YYREEE (reference sequence). There are 17 residues in the CDR3. Trimming removed 0 bases at V and 0 bases at J, with 12 bases between. DNA for the CDR3: TGTGCCAGCAGCTTGGGTAGGGTAAAAGCAACTAATGAAAAACTGTTTTTT. Translated, it gives CASSLGRVKATNEKLFF.

This clone appeared a few times. The genes are TRBV28 and TRBJ1-2; D is uncertain. Trimming took off 3 bases at V and 4 bases at J, with 9 bases between the two ends. The CDR3 consists of 13 residues. The germline V gene has CDR1 MDHEN and CDR2 SYDVKM. The CDR3 coding sequence is TGTGCCAGCAGTTTGGACGGGATCTATGGCTACACCTTC. The encoded protein is CASSLDGIYGYTF.

The chain combines TRBV4-1 with TRBJ2-5; perhaps TRBD2 as D (5 bases). Trimming took off 3 bases at V and 2 bases at J, with 7 bases between the two ends. This CDR3 spans 13 amino acids. The germline gives CDR1 MGHRA, CDR2 YSYEKL. The CDR3: CASSQGEQETQYF. Here the CDR3 DNA reads TGCGCCAGCAGCCAGGGAGAACAAGAGACCCAGTACTTC.